This section outlines one TCR beta chain sequence together with its context. Its antigen remains unknown. This record comes from a study of identical twins. V was cut by 1 base and J by 3 bases, with 10 bases left in between. CDR1 and CDR2 from the germline V gene are MNHNS and SASEGT. The CDR3 consists of 14 residues. TCRdb redid the calling of the 5' RACE reads with MiXCR, one entry per CDR3 protein. Of some 690,000 distinct CDR3 sequences listed, approximately 21% are singletons. Whole-study results and caveats: Conclusions relied on cross-sectional statistical analysis, not following the same donors. In cord blood, abundant beta clonotypes had fewer insertions; memory showed no trend.

The sample also formed part of further work on T cells expressing NK-cell markers.

Sequences were obtained from PBMCs. This chain joins TRBV6-1 and TRBJ2-7; D remains unclear. This clonotype was obtained from a woman between 18 and 29 years old in good health. The CDR3 DNA follows: TGTGCCAGCAGTGAAGGCATGGGGTTCTACGAGCAGTACTTC. It is translated as CASSEGMGFYEQYF.